This TCR beta chain was retrieved from a study of T cell responses to AZD1222 COVID-19 vaccine. Study results and caveats: Close to half of all spike-specific TCRs reportedly target regions of the variants that are unmutated. Only a handful of individuals given AZD1222 were seropositive at baseline. Donors were mostly white British, more females; clonal diversity possibly underestimated. Vaccine-associated CD4 TCRs spanned spike, dominant at 160-218 and 743-854.

A single count supports this clone. Its antigen is unknown. Using immunoSEQ multiplex PCR, the repertoire was profiled, and TCRdb retains in-frame clones only, with some absent. This sample has roughly 80,000 clones, with under 95% found just once. The CDR3 loop spans 13 amino acids. The germline gives CDR1 SGDLS, CDR2 YYNGEE. The V gene lost 3 bases and the J gene lost 2 bases, with 7 bases spanning the gap. The rearrangement joins TRBV9 to TRBJ2-3; weak D call: TRBD2 (6 bases). The source was peripheral blood, collected on day 0 of MenACWY control vaccination. This receptor was identified in an adult in good health. CDR3 DNA: TGTGCCAGCAGCGCGGGGGTCACAGATACGCAGTATTTT. Its protein product is CASSAGVTDTQYF.